A single sample is the source of the 25 T cell receptor beta chains below, sequenced in a study of vaccination effects on CD4 cells after COVID-19. Before sequencing took place, the ViraFEST assay used viral peptide pools to expand antigen-specific CD4+ T cells. Cultured cells yielded isolated CD4+ T cells after roughly 11 days. The person was diagnosed with PCR-confirmed SARS-CoV-2 infection between March and December 2020. These receptors are not linked to any known antigen. The method was immunoSEQ multiplex PCR; TCRdb's version includes in-frame clones alone and lacks a portion of them. The sample gives tens of thousands of clones, over 60% of which show up once; about 17% is in the top ten. The sequencing used CD4+ T cells from PBMCs cultured with HCoV-NL63 spike peptides, collected before COVID-19 vaccination. All receptors come from a human donor who had a prior SARS-CoV-2 infection.

The chain employs TRBV6-6 and TRBJ2-5; tentatively, D is TRBD1 (6 bases). The germline V and J ends were trimmed by 2 bases and 4 bases, with 11 bases remaining between them. The CDR3 has 14 residues. Germline CDR1 is MNHNY and CDR2 is SVGAGI (reference sequence). DNA of the CDR3: TGTGCCAGCAGTTACGGAACAGGGAGAGAGACCCAGTACTTC. Protein: CASSYGTGRETQYF.

The genes are TRBV6-5 and TRBJ1-1; D call uncertain. Trimming removed 1 base at V and 5 bases at J, with 11 bases between. The germline V gene has CDR1 MNHEY and CDR2 SVGAGI. CDR3 length: 14 residues. CDR3 residues: CASSYYRVTTEAFF. The CDR3 DNA is TGTGCCAGCAGTTACTATCGGGTGACGACTGAAGCTTTCTTT.

This clone appeared once. This sequence joins TRBV29-1 and TRBJ1-1, with D unclear. The CDR3 loop spans 17 amino acids. The germline V gene encodes CDR1 SQVTM and CDR2 ANQGSEA. V lost 2 bases, J lost 0 bases, and 19 bases lay in between. The CDR3 DNA is TGCAGCGTTGAATGGTTTACGATTGGGTCCATGAACACTGAAGCTTTCTTT. Its translation: CSVEWFTIGSMNTEAFF.

As for this clone: An end of the junction does not agree with germline; a read error may underlie this. The chain employs TRBV12-3 or TRBV12-4 and TRBJ2-7; possibly TRBD2 for D (6 bases). The CDR3 has 13 amino acids. CDR3 DNA: TGTGCCAGCAAATTATCACGTCTAGCGCCCTTTTGGTTC. Protein product: CASKLSRLAPFWF.

This chain links TRBV19 with TRBJ1-1, with unresolved D. The germline V gene has CDR1 LNHDA and CDR2 SQIVND (reference sequence). There are 14 residues in the CDR3. The V end was cut by 4 bases, the J end by 0 bases, with 9 bases between. The CDR3 loop reads CASSKETVNTEAFF. The CDR3, as DNA: TGTGCCAGTAGTAAGGAAACGGTGAACACTGAAGCTTTCTTT.

This chain links TRBV5-6 with TRBJ2-5; tentatively, D is TRBD2 (6 bases). V was clipped by 2 bases and J by 2 bases, with 13 bases between them. Germline V gene data show CDR1 as SGHDT and CDR2 as YYEEEE. This CDR3 spans 15 amino acids. The CDR3 DNA is TGTGCCAGCAGCTTTCCGGCGGGATCACAAGAGACCCAGTACTTC. It encodes CASSFPAGSQETQYF.

The chain joins TRBV30 to TRBJ1-5; weak D call: TRBD1 (5 bases). CDR1 and CDR2 (germline): GTSNPN, SVGIG (reference sequence). Trimming took 3 bases from V and 5 from J, leaving 20 bases between them. The length of the CDR3 is 16 residues. The CDR3: CAWSPGGATPYQPQHF. CDR3 DNA sequence: TGTGCCTGGAGCCCGGGCGGGGCCACCCCTTATCAGCCCCAGCATTTT.

The gene calls are TRBV20-1 and TRBJ2-7; 7 bases are shared with TRBD1. CDR3 length: 13 amino acids. Germline CDR1 DFQATT, CDR2 SNEGSKA (reference sequence). The J segment lost 7 bases and the V segment lost 5 bases, leaving 11 bases of the junction unmatched. The CDR3 coding sequence is TGCAGTGCTGGTGGCAGGGGGTTGGAAGAGCAGTACTTC. It specifies CSAGGRGLEEQYF.

The chain couples TRBV2 to TRBJ1-3, with 7 bases identical to TRBD1. This CDR3 spans 12 amino acids. Trimming cost V 8 bases and J 7 bases; bases outside gene matches: 5. Germline assignment: CDR1 SNHLY and CDR2 FYNNEI. The CDR3 spells CASGRTGNTIYF. In DNA form, the CDR3 reads TGTGCCAGCGGACGGACAGGCAACACCATATATTTT.

The chain employs TRBV11-3 and TRBJ1-2; D uncertain. The CDR3 runs 14 residues. Trimming left V 2 bases short and J 2 bases short, with 9 bases between. Germline V gene lookup returns CDR1 SGHNT and CDR2 YENEEA. CDR3 sequence (DNA): TGTGCCAGCAGCTTACGGTCTTTGAACTATGGCTACACCTTC. The encoded protein is CASSLRSLNYGYTF.

The chain combines TRBV5-1 with TRBJ2-5, with a weak D call TRBD2 (5 bases). V was pared by 5 bases and J by 4 bases, with 9 bases between. Germline values: CDR1 SGHRS, CDR2 YFSETQ. The length of the CDR3 is 12 residues. The CDR3 bases are TGCGCCAGCAGAGACTATGTAGAGACCCAGTACTTC. This translates into CASRDYVETQYF.

The CDR3 bases are TGTGCCAGCAGTGGACAGGGTGCTAACTATGGCTACACCTTC. It specifies CASSGQGANYGYTF. The genes are TRBV25-1 and TRBJ1-2; 7 nucleotides align to TRBD1. V lost 4 bases, J lost 0 bases, and 2 bases stayed unmatched. Germline CDR1 reads MGHDK; CDR2 reads SYGVNS. CDR3 size: 14 residues.

The rearrangement links TRBV18 to TRBJ2-1; unclear D gene. The germline V gene has CDR1 KGHSH and CDR2 LQKENI. The length of the CDR3 is 16 residues. V was cut by 3 bases and J by 0 bases, with 12 bases left in between. The CDR3 DNA follows: TGTGCCAGCTCACCTCTAAGATTTAGCTCCTACAATGAGCAGTTCTTC. Its protein product is CASSPLRFSSYNEQFF. The whole variable domain, filled in from reference TRBV18 and TRBJ2-1, reads NAGVMQNPRHLVRRRGQEARLRCSPMKGHSHVYWYRQLPEEGLKFMVYLQKENIIDESGMPKERFSAEFPKEGPSILRIQQVVRGDSAAYFCASSPLRFSSYNEQFFGPGTRLTVL.

The chain joins TRBV5-5 to TRBJ1-3; the D gene is possibly TRBD1 (6 bases). Germline CDR1 and CDR2: SGHKS and YYEKEE (reference sequence). This CDR3 contains 16 residues. V lost 0 bases, J lost 0 bases, and 10 bases lay in between. CDR3 residues: CASSLEVTGSGNTIYF. The CDR3 DNA is TGTGCCAGCAGCTTGGAGGTGACAGGCTCTGGAAACACCATATATTTT.

The V and J genes are TRBV29-1 and TRBJ2-5; weak D call: TRBD2 (5 bases). In germline, CDR1 is SQVTM, CDR2 ANQGSEA. Trimming left V 3 bases short and J 4 bases short, with 9 bases between. This CDR3 has 12 amino acids. CDR3 residues: CSVDEGGETQYF. The CDR3 DNA reads as TGCAGCGTTGATGAGGGCGGAGAGACCCAGTACTTC. The complete variable domain, with remaining parts taken from reference TRBV29-1 and TRBJ2-5, reads SAVISQKPSRDICQRGTSLTIQCQVDSQVTMMFWYRQQPGQSLTLIATANQGSEATYESGFVIDKFPISRPNLTFSTLTVSNMSPEDSSIYLCSVDEGGETQYFGPGTRLLVL.

V usage is TRBV9 and J usage is TRBJ2-5, with TRBD2 matching over 11 bases. Germline V gives CDR1 SGDLS, CDR2 YYNGEE. The CDR3 consists of 15 residues. The J segment lost 5 bases and the V segment lost 2 bases, leaving 5 bases of the junction unmatched. The CDR3 reads CASSVSGGAFETQYF. The CDR3 region has the DNA TGTGCCAGCAGCGTTAGCGGGGGGGCCTTTGAGACCCAGTACTTC.

The CDR3 spells CAWNWEGKLFF. The DNA of the CDR3 is TGTGCCTGGAACTGGGAGGGCAAACTGTTTTTT. V and J are TRBV30 and TRBJ1-4, with D hard to call. V dropped 4 bases and J dropped 11 bases, with 11 bases sitting between them. The germline V gene encodes CDR1 GTSNPN and CDR2 SVGIG (reference sequence). The CDR3 covers 11 residues.

This clone turned up a few times. J is TRBJ2-2 and V is TRBV6-2 or TRBV6-3; D possibly corresponds to TRBD1 (6 bases). Germline assignment: CDR1 MNHEY and CDR2 SVGEGT. The germline V and J ends were trimmed by 5 bases and 6 bases, with 16 bases remaining between them. The CDR3 length is 15 residues. The CDR3 DNA reads TGTGCCAGCAGTCCCCACAGGGTGATGGCCGGGGAGCTGTTTTTT. Its translation: CASSPHRVMAGELFF.

In the case of this clone: This sample also contains other DNA sequences that code for the same CDR3. CDR3 loop: CASSLGLAGSTDTQYF. The CDR3 DNA is TGTGCCAGCAGCTTGGGCCTAGCGGGGTCCACAGATACGCAGTATTTT. The chain carries TRBV5-4 and TRBJ2-3, with 9 bases identical to TRBD2. This CDR3 has 16 amino acids. Germline CDR1 reads SGHNT; CDR2 reads YYREEE (reference sequence). Germline trimming cut 0 bases from V and 2 bases from J; bases unmatched to any gene: 4.

The rearrangement uses TRBV7-3 and TRBJ1-6; no reliable D call. Per the germline V gene, CDR1 is SGHTA and CDR2 is FQGTGA. Between the trimmed V and J ends, which lost 0 bases and 7 bases, there was a span of 7 bases. The CDR3 consists of 14 residues. The CDR3 spells CASSLTGNNSPLHF. The DNA of the CDR3 is TGTGCCAGCAGCTTAACAGGCAACAATTCACCCCTCCACTTT.

This chain uses TRBV2 with TRBJ2-7; 7 nucleotides align to TRBD2. Per the germline V gene, CDR1 is SNHLY and CDR2 is FYNNEI. This CDR3 contains 16 residues. With 3 bases clipped from V and 2 bases from J, the junction kept 10 bases outside the gene matches. The CDR3 nucleotides are TGTGCCAGCAGTGATTTATCCGGGGGGAGAACCTACGAGCAGTACTTC. It translates to CASSDLSGGRTYEQYF.

Only a few counts were recorded for this clone. The chain couples TRBV5-4 to TRBJ2-2; 7 bases are a match to TRBD1. The CDR3 contains 15 residues. With 0 bases clipped from V and 7 bases from J, the junction kept 6 bases outside the gene matches. Germline V gives CDR1 SGHNT, CDR2 YYREEE (reference sequence). Written as DNA, the CDR3 is TGTGCCAGCAGCTTGGGAATAACAGGGGACGGGGAGCTGTTTTTT. This codes for CASSLGITGDGELFF. The whole variable domain, remainder taken from reference TRBV5-4 and TRBJ2-2, is ETGVTQSPTHLIKTRGQQVTLRCSSQSGHNTVSWYQQALGQGPQFIFQYYREEENGRGNFPPRFSGLQFPNYSSELNVNALELDDSALYLCASSLGITGDGELFFGEGSRLTVL.

This clone is a singleton in its sample. The chain couples TRBV18 to TRBJ2-7; D gene uncertain. This CDR3 region has 14 residues. The germline V and J ends were trimmed by 5 bases and 4 bases, with 15 bases remaining between them. Germline V CDR1 and CDR2: KGHSH, LQKENI. CDR3 nucleotide sequence: TGTGCCAGCTCAGAGCTCTCTTTGGCTTACGAGCAGTACTTC. Translation gives CASSELSLAYEQYF. Filled out from reference TRBV18 and TRBJ2-7, the complete variable domain reads NAGVMQNPRHLVRRRGQEARLRCSPMKGHSHVYWYRQLPEEGLKFMVYLQKENIIDESGMPKERFSAEFPKEGPSILRIQQVVRGDSAAYFCASSELSLAYEQYFGPGTRLTVT.

V and J are TRBV7-2 and TRBJ2-7; weak D call: TRBD1 (5 bases). CDR1 SGHTA and CDR2 FQGNSA come from the germline V gene. CDR3 size: 15 residues. Trimming shortened V by 3 bases and J by 1 base, and 13 bases separated the two germline ends. DNA of the CDR3: TGTGCCAGCAGCTTTTACCAAGGGGATTCCTACGAGCAGTACTTC. Its protein is CASSFYQGDSYEQYF.

This chain uses TRBV11-2 with TRBJ2-1; D is unclear. Germline V gene sequence: CDR1 SGHAT, CDR2 FQNNGV. The CDR3 is 15 residues long. V shed 2 bases and J shed 9 bases, with 17 bases lying between them. CDR3 coding DNA: TGTGCCAGCAGCTTAATGATCGGCTTTTGGGCTGAGCAGTTCTTC. Amino acids: CASSLMIGFWAEQFF.